This T cell receptor beta chain was identified during a study of blood T cells in healthy people across ages. In terms of origin and age, donors were healthy Caucasian individuals from Russia aged roughly 6 to 95. Researchers isolated at least 6 million PBMCs per sample. About this clonotype itself: Antigen unknown.

The ends were cut back, 0 bases at V and 6 bases at J, with 14 bases in the middle. There are 15 residues in the CDR3. CDR1 is ENHRY and CDR2 is SYGVKD in the germline V gene. Study-level findings and limits: A strong correlation was seen between TCR beta diversity and naive T cell percentage.

With a J-beta primer mix and a sample-barcoded 5' primer, a second PCR ran roughly 6 to 11 cycles. Researchers report that each sample yielded at least 2.5 million CDR3-containing paired-end reads. One entry per CDR3 protein results from TCRdb running MiXCR on the 5' RACE reads. The sample comprises 1.2 million to 1.5 million distinct CDR3 sequences, roughly 60% of which are singletons, and more than 6% rests with the top ten. The chain employs TRBV10-3 and TRBJ1-2, with D tentatively TRBD1 (6 bases). This TCR was sampled from a young man in good health. The sequenced sample consisted of blood. As DNA, the CDR3 is TGTGCCATCAGTGAGTCGATGGCGGGGGCGGATGGCTACACCTTC. It translates to CAISESMAGADGYTF.